This T cell receptor beta chain was recorded in a study of blood T cell repertoires in COVID-19 (dated by TCRdb to the early 2020s). With regard to the full study: Samples covering the acute and convalescent phases of COVID-19 were provided by collaborators in the United States, Italy and Spain. The repertoires were released in a freely available public database intended as a resource for research on the immune response to SARS-CoV-2. The prospective study material was composed of cDNA or gDNA derived from T cells, B-cell-depleted T cells, or PBMCs. The samples were drawn from two sources: the first 160 participants of the ongoing ImmuneRACE study, and 1,000 to 1,500 subjects contributed by 6 global collaborators. Where HLA class I and class II types were available, the types were taken from metadata supplied by the sample provider, not from assay-based typing. Sample metadata almost always included a de-identified subject ID, COVID-19 status, age in years and sex. Deeply sampled blood TCRbeta repertoires from subjects exposed to, actively infected with, or recovered from COVID-19 were included in the dataset.

Each collaborating institution followed its own protocols to collect whole blood in K2EDTA tubes. Collaborator samples were shipped for TCRbeta analysis as frozen whole blood, isolated PBMCs, or DNA extracted from either sample type. A note on this clone: The target of this receptor is not known. Base qualities are not provided; no much larger clone lies one nucleotide away.

The investigation overall reported the following: The quantity of clinical and demographic metadata differed by source and by participant and was supplied without curation.

TCRbeta CDR3 regions were amplified from genomic DNA by means of the immunoSEQ Assay, a bias-controlled multiplex PCR. The study's processing was this. Nucleated cell counts per sample were estimated from amplification of reference gene primers within the assay. Sequence reads were collapsed and filtered to measure the absolute abundance of every unique TCRbeta CDR3 rearrangement. For each sample, productive Simpson clonality was calculated as the square root of Simpson's diversity index over productive rearrangements. In TCRdb, the immuneACCESS table is reduced to in-frame sequences with V and J assigned. These tables do not hold every clone; where another copy was compared, an unresolved V gene accounts for under half, and the others remain unexplained. That table furnishes V, J and clone size, whereas the DNA furnished D and trimming. This sample lists 100,000 or so clones; approximately 80% were detected once. Together, the top ten hold 31% of the sample.

Material: peripheral blood. The source is a man aged 65 to 79 with active or convalescent COVID-19.

The CDR3 protein: CASSQGASKSTDTQYF. In nucleotide form, the sequence is TGTGCCAGCAGCCAAGGGGCCTCTAAGAGCACAGATACGCAGTATTTT. The chain is made from TRBV3-1 (or the pseudogene TRBV3-2) and TRBJ2-3, with the identity of the D gene unclear. Counted from cysteine to phenylalanine, this CDR3 has 16 amino acids. CDR3 DNA only is kept here, 48 bases in frame from base 1. Trimming takes 1 base from V and 0 bases from J, and the germline ends sit 11 bases apart. The germline V gene (reference sequence) provides CDR1 LGHDT and CDR2 YNNKEL.